The next 16 T cell receptor beta chains were all read from a single sample in a study of T-cell reconstitution after alpha-beta-depleted transplantation in children. The library targeted TCRbeta and was prepared with unique molecular identifiers. TCRdb reprocessed the PCR reads via MiXCR and lists one record per CDR3 protein. This sample yields roughly 250,000 distinct CDR3 sequences, of which just under 8.5% are seen a single time; approximately 6.3% belongs to the top ten. The source was PBMCs, mostly from graft donor cells, collected 180 days after TCRalphabeta/CD19-depleted stem cell transplant. The receptors derive from a male patient younger than 18 who had a stem cell transplant for acute lymphoblastic leukemia, so the T cells may come from the graft donor.

Ten or more counts support this clonotype. The rearrangement joins TRBV7-9 to TRBJ1-5; 9 bases map to TRBD1. J was trimmed by 3 bases and V by 1 base; bases with no gene match: 1. This CDR3 has 15 amino acids. Germline CDR1 SEHNR, CDR2 FQNEAQ (reference sequence). CDR3 loop: CASSLGDRDNQPQHF. CDR3 nucleotides: TGTGCCAGCAGCTTAGGGGACAGGGACAATCAGCCCCAGCATTTT.

This clonotype was counted many times. The chain recombines TRBV9 with TRBJ2-7, with 10 bases aligning to TRBD1. V gave up 3 bases and J gave up 3 bases; unmatched junction bases: 9. The CDR3 loop spans 16 amino acids. CDR1 SGDLS and CDR2 YYNGEE come from the germline V gene. This chain's CDR3 is CASSAGGQGRNYEQYF. As DNA, the CDR3 is TGTGCCAGCAGCGCTGGGGGACAGGGGAGGAACTACGAGCAGTACTTC.

This clonotype was detected ten times or more. The chain has TRBV3-1 and TRBJ1-3; D remains unclear. Germline CDR1 LGHDT, CDR2 YNNKEL (reference sequence). The CDR3 consists of 15 residues. With 1 base removed from V and 0 bases from J, the gap between germline ends came to 7 bases. The DNA of the CDR3 is TGTGCCAGCAGCCAAGCAGGCCACTCTGGAAACACCATATATTTT. Amino acid sequence: CASSQAGHSGNTIYF.

This clonotype appeared many times. The chain has TRBV5-1 and TRBJ2-4; D possibly uses TRBD1 or TRBD2 (5 bases each). V lost 0 bases to trimming and J lost 2 bases, with 9 bases between them. This CDR3 has 15 residues. Per germline, CDR1 SGHRS and CDR2 YFSETQ. The CDR3 loop reads CASSLEGDPKNIQYF. For the CDR3, the DNA is TGCGCCAGCAGCTTGGAAGGGGACCCCAAAAACATTCAGTACTTC. Using reference TRBV5-1 and TRBJ2-4 for the parts outside the CDR3, the full variable domain is KAGVTQTPRYLIKTRGQQVTLSCSPISGHRSVSWYQQTPGQGLQFLFEYFSETQRNKGNFPGRFSGRQFSNSRSEMNVSTLELGDSALYLCASSLEGDPKNIQYFGAGTRLSVL.

In this sample, this clonotype turned up many times. This chain connects TRBV4-2 to TRBJ2-7; TRBD2 aligns across 13 bases. Trimming cost V 4 bases and J 3 bases; bases outside gene matches: 6. The CDR3 has 16 amino acids. From germline, CDR1 is LGHNA and CDR2 YNFKEQ. CDR3 DNA sequence: TGTGCCAGCAGCCCCGAGGGACTAGCGGGAAGCTACGAGCAGTACTTC. Translated: CASSPEGLAGSYEQYF.

In this sample, this clonotype turned up a few times. The J gene is TRBJ2-1, the V gene TRBV27, with D perhaps matching TRBD1 or TRBD2 (5 bases each). The CDR3 runs to 13 residues. Germline lookup yields CDR1 MNHEY and CDR2 SMNVEV (reference sequence). Trimming shortened V by 6 bases and J by 5 bases, and 11 bases separated the two germline ends. The CDR3 DNA sequence: TGTGCCAGCAGGAGGGGAAACGACAATGAGCAGTTCTTC. This gives the protein CASRRGNDNEQFF.

As concerns this clonotype: The CDR3 ends on some other residue instead of the conserved phenylalanine or tryptophan, so this is likely a read error. The genes are TRBV5-1 and TRBJ1-4, with a possible D match to TRBD1 (5 bases). V dropped 3 bases and J dropped 0 bases, with 6 bases sitting between them. Germline CDR1 and CDR2: SGHRS and YFSETQ. This CDR3 has 14 residues. Here the CDR3 DNA reads TGCGCCAGCAGCTCGACAGCAACTAATGAAAAACTGTTTGTT. It encodes CASSSTATNEKLFV.

Ten or more counts support this clonotype. The CDR3 bases are TGCAGTGCTCGGACTAGCGGGACAGATACGCAGTATTTT. Its protein is CSARTSGTDTQYF. The rearrangement joins TRBV20-1 to TRBJ2-3; 11 nucleotides match TRBD2. Looked up from germline, CDR1 is DFQATT and CDR2 is SNEGSKA (reference sequence). CDR3 length: 13 amino acids. The junction had 1 base not matched to a gene; V was cut back by 5 bases and J by 3 bases.

The rearrangement links TRBV7-6 to TRBJ2-3; TRBD2 might be the D (6 bases). CDR1 and CDR2 from the germline V gene are SGHVS and FNYEAQ. The CDR3 has 16 residues. With 1 base removed from V and 1 base from J, the gap between germline ends came to 12 bases. The CDR3 reads CASSLDSGTRTDTQYF. The DNA for the CDR3 is TGTGCCAGCAGCTTAGATAGCGGAACCCGCACAGATACGCAGTATTTT. Based on the CDR3 plus reference TRBV7-6 and TRBJ2-3, the full variable domain is GAGVSQSPRYKVTKRGQDVALRCDPISGHVSLYWYRQALGQGPEFLTYFNYEAQQDKSGLPNDRFSAERPEGSISTLTIQRTEQRDSAMYRCASSLDSGTRTDTQYFGPGTRLTVL.

This clonotype was observed many times. The chain's CDR3 is CASSQEVTGLSGQPQHF. The DNA of the CDR3 is TGCGCCAGCAGCCAAGAGGTGACAGGGCTGAGCGGTCAGCCCCAGCATTTT. This sequence joins TRBV4-3 and TRBJ1-5, with TRBD1 matching 7 bases. Germline V gene sequence: CDR1 LGHNA, CDR2 YSLEER. The CDR3 spans 17 residues. With 0 bases clipped from V and 6 bases from J, the junction kept 11 bases outside the gene matches.

This clonotype has ten or more counts. J is TRBJ2-2 and V is TRBV20-1; D tentatively fits TRBD1 or TRBD2 (6 bases each). The germline V and J ends were trimmed by 4 bases and 0 bases, with 15 bases remaining between them. The CDR3 sequence is 16 residues long. Per the germline V gene, CDR1 is DFQATT and CDR2 is SNEGSKA (reference sequence). In nucleotides, the CDR3 is TGCAGTGCTATTGAGGGGGGACGGGCGAACACCGGGGAGCTGTTTTTT. Its translation is CSAIEGGRANTGELFF.

This clonotype came up many times. Written as DNA, the CDR3 is TGTGCCAGCAGCACGGCCCCTTGGTCCCAGTACTTC. This gives the protein CASSTAPWSQYF. This chain connects TRBV14 to TRBJ2-5; D remains ambiguous. The V and J ends lost 5 bases and 9 bases respectively, with 13 bases between them. Germline V gives CDR1 SGHDN, CDR2 FVKESK. The CDR3 runs to 12 residues.

At least ten counts were recorded for this clonotype. CDR3: CASSPRRLNTEAFF. CDR3 DNA: TGTGCCAGCTCACCAAGGCGCTTGAACACTGAAGCTTTCTTT. V is TRBV18 and J is TRBJ1-1; unclear D gene. The ends were cut back, 2 bases at V and 0 bases at J, with 7 bases in the middle. Germline lookup yields CDR1 KGHSH and CDR2 LQKENI. The CDR3 extends over 14 amino acids.

This clonotype occurred many times. The genes are TRBV7-6 and TRBJ2-3; D not certain. This CDR3 has 16 residues. The V gene lost 5 bases and the J gene lost 1 base, with 16 bases spanning the gap. Per the germline V gene, CDR1 is SGHVS and CDR2 is FNYEAQ. The CDR3 loop is CASSKITSQGTDTQYF. CDR3 DNA: TGTGCCAGCAGCAAAATAACGAGTCAGGGCACAGATACGCAGTATTTT.

At least ten counts were recorded for this clonotype. The CDR3 sequence is CASSRSTGMNTEAFF. The CDR3 nucleotides are TGTGCCAGCAGCCGTTCTACGGGGATGAACACTGAAGCTTTCTTT. The chain links TRBV7-9 to TRBJ1-1; D remains ambiguous. Trimming took off 5 bases at V and 0 bases at J, with 13 bases between the two ends. Germline lookup yields CDR1 SEHNR and CDR2 FQNEAQ (reference sequence). This CDR3 region has 15 residues.

This clonotype was counted many times. The V and J genes are TRBV15 and TRBJ1-2, with TRBD1 identical over 7 bases. The CDR3 runs to 20 residues. Germline lookup yields CDR1 LNHNV and CDR2 YYDKDF (reference sequence). After removal of 0 bases from V and 0 bases from J, the junction contained 16 bases not matched to a gene. The CDR3 sequence is CATSRDHGRAGQVPNYGYTF. The CDR3 DNA is TGTGCCACCAGCAGAGATCACGGGAGAGCTGGACAGGTCCCTAACTATGGCTACACCTTC.